In this sample, the clone carrying this T cell receptor beta chain turned up a few times. No antigen is known for it. This sample is drawn from a study of vaccination and CD4 T cells after COVID-19. Study details: Convalescent patients had positive nasal swab PCR results for SARS-CoV-2. Disease was mild in roughly 10 and severe in one. Convalescents were six males and four females, two of them Hispanic. Median time from second vaccine dose to sampling was approximately 69 days (14 to 241).

Treatment noted: approximately 9-day PBMC culture with coronavirus spike peptide pools or control peptides (ViraFEST assay). Germline V gene lookup returns CDR1 LNHNV and CDR2 YYDKDF (reference sequence). This CDR3 spans 15 amino acids. V was pared by 1 base and J by 5 bases, with 6 bases of the junction left unmatched. The assay that was used to sequence DNA from cultured CD4+ T cells was the Oncomine TCR Beta short-read assay. TCRdb processed the PCR reads anew with MiXCR; each CDR3 protein has one entry. The repertoire holds around 20,000 distinct CDR3 sequences, with 40% to 50% as singletons. The source material was CD4+ T cells from blood, cultured in vitro, sampled before SARS-CoV-2 vaccination. The receptor was derived from a human donor who had recovered from COVID-19. This chain connects TRBV15 to TRBJ1-2, with TRBD1 identical over 8 bases. The CDR3 loop is CATSRGQGARYGYTF. In nucleotides, the CDR3 is TGTGCCACCAGCAGAGGGCAGGGGGCTCGATATGGCTACACCTTC.